This T cell receptor (beta chain) was identified in a study of T cell responses to AZD1222 COVID-19 vaccine. Study outcomes and limitations: Baseline antibody screening turned up just six seropositive AZD1222 recipients. There were repertoire samples only from the period after the peak T cell response. Spike was spanned by vaccine-associated CD4 TCRs, with dominance at 160-218 and 743-854.

TCRdb keeps only in-frame clones here, not all; method: immunoSEQ multiplex PCR. The table lists around 100,000 clones, 85% of them singletons. Details on this clone: Its target is not known.

The CDR3 is 14 amino acids. The V gene lost 3 bases and the J gene lost 3 bases, with 9 bases spanning the gap. Germline V gives CDR1 LNHDA, CDR2 SQIVND (reference sequence). This receptor was taken from an adult who received the AZD1222 COVID-19 vaccine. The chain carries TRBV19 and TRBJ1-5; D gene uncertain. Sequenced here: peripheral blood, sampled 28 days after the second AZD1222 dose. CDR3 amino acids: CASSIQEFNQPQHF. The CDR3 coding sequence is TGTGCCAGTAGTATCCAGGAATTCAATCAGCCCCAGCATTTT.